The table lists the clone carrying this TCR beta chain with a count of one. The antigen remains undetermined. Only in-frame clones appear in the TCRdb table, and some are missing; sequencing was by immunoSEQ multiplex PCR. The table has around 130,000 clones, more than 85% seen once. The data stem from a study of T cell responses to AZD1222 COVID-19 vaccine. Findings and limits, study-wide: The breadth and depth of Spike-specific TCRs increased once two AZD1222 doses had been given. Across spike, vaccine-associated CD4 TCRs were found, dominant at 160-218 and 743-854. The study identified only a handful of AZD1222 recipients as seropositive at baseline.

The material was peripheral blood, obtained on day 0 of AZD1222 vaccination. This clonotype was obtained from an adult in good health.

CDR3 coding DNA: TGTGCCAGTAGTAGAATCGACAGGGATAATGAAAAACTGTTTTTT. It codes for CASSRIDRDNEKLFF. The rearrangement joins TRBV19 to TRBJ1-4, with TRBD1 matching over 7 bases. This CDR3 is built from 15 residues. With 4 bases clipped from V and 4 bases from J, the junction kept 6 bases outside the gene matches. CDR1 and CDR2 from the germline V gene are LNHDA and SQIVND (reference sequence).